This TCR beta chain was retrieved from a study of metastatic and nonmetastatic thyroid tumors. Study background: Where malignant and benign thyroid patients were concerned, repertoires were compared across blood and tumor or nodule tissue.

This CDR3 region has 14 residues. The germline V gene has CDR1 MDHEN and CDR2 SYDVKM. Trimming cost V 6 bases and J 2 bases, with 11 bases left between them. Thyroid surgery had not been preceded by any treatment in any patient. Notes on the study in general: The study reportedly found significantly higher TCR beta diversity in malignant thyroid tumors than benign nodules, in blood and tumor.

This clone showed up just a few times. Its cognate antigen is unknown. Authors' data handling: A classifier for distant metastasis in papillary thyroid cancer was constructed using CDR3 differences observed across clinicopathological groups. From the PCR reads, TCRdb re-called clones with MiXCR. What appears here as the V and J calls and clone size reflects TCRdb's work, not the paper's. This table holds more than 30,000 clones, roughly a fifth found once. V gene TRBV28 combines with J gene TRBJ1-5; maybe TRBD1 (5 bases). The sequencing sample was made of blood. The receptor was isolated from a female donor with papillary thyroid cancer or a benign thyroid nodule (not recorded which). Some clones in this sample may be carry-over from other donors' samples. The CDR3 spells CASRPWGGNQPQHF. In DNA form, the CDR3 reads TGTGCCAGCAGGCCCTGGGGGGGCAATCAGCCCCAGCATTTT.